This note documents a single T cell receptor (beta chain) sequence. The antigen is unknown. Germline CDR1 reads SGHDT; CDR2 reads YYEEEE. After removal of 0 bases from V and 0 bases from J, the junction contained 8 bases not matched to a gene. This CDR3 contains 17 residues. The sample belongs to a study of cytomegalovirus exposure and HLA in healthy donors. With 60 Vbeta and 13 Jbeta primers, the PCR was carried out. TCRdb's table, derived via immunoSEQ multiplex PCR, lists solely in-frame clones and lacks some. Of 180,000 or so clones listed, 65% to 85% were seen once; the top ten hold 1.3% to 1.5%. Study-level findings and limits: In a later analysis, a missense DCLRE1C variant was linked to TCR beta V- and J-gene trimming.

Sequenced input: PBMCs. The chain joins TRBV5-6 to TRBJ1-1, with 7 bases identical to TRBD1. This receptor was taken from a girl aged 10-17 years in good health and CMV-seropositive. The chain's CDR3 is CASSLGLGGLMNTEAFF. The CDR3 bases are TGTGCCAGCAGCTTGGGGTTAGGGGGCCTGATGAACACTGAAGCTTTCTTT.